Each of the 11 T cell receptor beta chains below was sequenced from the same sample in a study of CD8+ T cells in alopecia areata. Following extraction, RNA underwent reverse transcription to cDNA, which served as the sequencing template. Generated by immunoSEQ multiplex PCR, the TCRdb table keeps only in-frame clones and is missing some. The profile shows about 200,000 clones, about 61% of them singletons. The sequencing input was CD8+ T cells sorted from blood. Receptor source: a human donor in good health.

The rearrangement links TRBV29-1 to TRBJ1-2; D unresolved. Germline V gene lookup returns CDR1 SQVTM and CDR2 ANQGSEA. V lost 7 bases and J 3 bases, leaving 15 bases between the germline ends. CDR3 size: 13 residues. CDR3: CSAINGEDYGYTF. In DNA form, the CDR3 reads TGCAGCGCTATCAATGGAGAAGACTATGGCTACACCTTC. The entire variable domain, with the rest obtained from reference TRBV29-1 and TRBJ1-2, is as follows: SAVISQKPSRDICQRGTSLTIQCQVDSQVTMMFWYRQQPGQSLTLIATANQGSEATYESGFVIDKFPISRPNLTFSTLTVSNMSPEDSSIYLCSAINGEDYGYTFGSGTRLTVV.

The V call is TRBV6-6, the J call TRBJ1-2, with a tentative D call TRBD1 (6 bases). The CDR3 runs to 15 residues. The germline CDR1 and CDR2 sequences are MNHNY and SVGAGI (reference sequence). The V gene lost 5 bases and the J gene lost 4 bases, with 17 bases spanning the gap. For the CDR3, the DNA is TGTGCCAGCAGTGGAACCCAGGGGCTTTTCTATGGCTACACCTTC. The encoded protein is CASSGTQGLFYGYTF.

This chain links TRBV29-1 with TRBJ1-1; 10 positions match TRBD1. This CDR3 has 18 amino acids. J lost 1 base, V lost 2 bases, and 13 bases had no gene match. Per the germline V gene, CDR1 is SQVTM and CDR2 is ANQGSEA. CDR3 coding DNA: TGCAGCGTTGAACCCCCCCTAGGACAGGGGGATGCGAACACTGAAGCTTTCTTT. Encoded protein: CSVEPPLGQGDANTEAFF.

Here the CDR3 DNA reads TGTGCCAGCAGCCAAAGCTACACCTTC. Its translation: CASSQSYTF. The chain recombines TRBV3-1 (or the pseudogene TRBV3-2) with TRBJ1-2; no clear D gene. This CDR3 has 9 amino acids. CDR1 is LGHDT, CDR2 YNNKEL, per germline (reference sequence). With 2 bases removed from V and 9 bases from J, the gap between germline ends came to 1 base.

J is TRBJ1-5 and V is TRBV29-1; possibly TRBD1 for D (6 bases). The CDR3 totals 13 residues. Deletions cut 3 bases from V and 2 bases from J, with 8 bases between. Per germline, CDR1 SQVTM and CDR2 ANQGSEA. In DNA form, the CDR3 reads TGCAGCGTTGACGAGGGGGGCAATCAGCCCCAGCATTTT. Translated: CSVDEGGNQPQHF.

The chain joins TRBV4-1 to TRBJ2-4, with no clear D. The V and J ends lost 1 base and 4 bases respectively, with 8 bases between them. The CDR3 sequence is 14 residues long. The germline gives CDR1 MGHRA, CDR2 YSYEKL. The CDR3 nucleotides read TGCGCCAGCAGCCAAGTACTCAGGAAAAACATTCAGTACTTC. Its protein is CASSQVLRKNIQYF.

The V and J genes are TRBV10-3 and TRBJ1-2, with unresolved D. Germline CDR1 ENHRY, CDR2 SYGVKD. This CDR3 spans 13 amino acids. V lost 2 bases, J lost 0 bases, and 4 bases lay in between. As DNA, the CDR3 is TGTGCCATCAGTGAGGGAGCTAACTATGGCTACACCTTC. Translated, it gives CAISEGANYGYTF.

This sequence joins TRBV4-1 and TRBJ2-3; unclear D gene. Germline-derived CDR1 and CDR2 are MGHRA and YSYEKL. V lost 1 base and J 4 bases, leaving 9 bases between the germline ends. CDR3 size: 14 residues. This chain's CDR3 is CASSQGPVADTQYF. The CDR3 nucleotides read TGCGCCAGCAGCCAAGGACCCGTAGCAGATACGCAGTATTTT.

V gene TRBV7-9 combines with J gene TRBJ2-7, with 9 nucleotides matching TRBD1. Losses at the gene ends were 4 bases for V and 5 bases for J; bases not matched to a gene: 0. Germline V gene lookup returns CDR1 SEHNR and CDR2 FQNEAQ (reference sequence). This CDR3 is built from 12 residues. DNA of the CDR3: TGTGCCAGCAGCTGGGACAGGGACGAGCAGTACTTC. Translating gives CASSWDRDEQYF.

The CDR3 nucleotides read TGTGCCATCCGGGGCGCCGAAGAGACCCAGTACTTC. Translation gives CAIRGAEETQYF. The V call is TRBV10-3, the J call TRBJ2-5; TRBD1 or TRBD2 may be the D gene (5 bases each). The CDR3 has 12 residues. Trimming took off 8 bases at V and 3 bases at J, with 10 bases between the two ends. Germline V gene lookup returns CDR1 ENHRY and CDR2 SYGVKD.

The rearrangement links TRBV2 to TRBJ2-3; D is perhaps TRBD1 (6 bases). Germline values: CDR1 SNHLY, CDR2 FYNNEI. This CDR3 region has 15 residues. The V end lost 6 bases, the J end lost 2 bases, and 15 bases lay between the germline ends. This CDR3 is CASRSDSRHTDTQYF. The DNA of the CDR3 is TGTGCCAGCAGGTCGGACAGTAGACACACAGATACGCAGTATTTT.